What follows describes a single TCR beta chain. No antigen is known for it. V was trimmed by 6 bases and J by 1 base, leaving 7 bases between them. Looked up from germline, CDR1 is MNHEY and CDR2 is SMNVEV (reference sequence). The CDR3 length is 12 residues. Clones were read by immunoSEQ multiplex PCR, and TCRdb kept only the in-frame ones, dropping some. The table records roughly 150,000 clones, 80% to 90% of them present only once. This record comes from a study of T cell responses to AZD1222 COVID-19 vaccine. Findings of the study overall: Most donors were white British and more were female, and clonal diversity was possibly underestimated. Spike-specific TCR breadth rose after two AZD1222 doses, and depth rose as well. Baseline seropositives among AZD1222 recipients totaled only five to seven. Without day 14 samples, only post-peak T cell repertoires were studied.

The TCR originated in an adult who had recovered from COVID-19. This material consisted of peripheral blood, taken after recovery from COVID-19. This rearrangement joins TRBV27 to TRBJ2-7; D possibly corresponds to TRBD1 (5 bases). The CDR3 DNA sequence: TGTGCCAGCAGGGACAAATCCTACGAGCAGTACTTC. Translation gives CASRDKSYEQYF.